This T cell receptor beta chain came from a study of blood T cell repertoires in COVID-19. Study in general: The study drew acute and convalescent COVID-19 samples from the United States, Italy and Spain. The analysed material was cDNA or gDNA that came from T cells, B-cell-depleted T cells, or PBMCs.

Germline V lookup: CDR1 LGHDT, CDR2 YNNKEL (reference sequence). This CDR3 has 13 amino acids. Trimming cost V 5 bases and J 6 bases, with 11 bases left between them. Per the original methods: Reference gene primers were amplified, and this amplification served to estimate nucleated cell counts. Sequencing used immunoSEQ multiplex PCR; TCRdb keeps in-frame clones, though not all of them. That table gives V, J and clone size, and the DNA gave D and trimming. The sample holds approximately 170,000 clones; about 81% are singletons and the top ten take approximately 10%. The clonotype originates from a man in his 60s with active or convalescent COVID-19. The chain is built from TRBV3-1 (or the pseudogene TRBV3-2) and TRBJ1-3; D is ambiguous. Input material: peripheral blood. The CDR3 DNA sequence: TGTGCCAGCAGCTCAACGGAGCTAAACACCATATATTTT. Translation gives CASSSTELNTIYF.